This is a list of T cell receptor beta chains from one sample in a study of T cell responses to AZD1222 COVID-19 vaccine. The repertoire was sequenced with immunoSEQ multiplex PCR; TCRdb's copy has only in-frame clones and lacks some. The sample lists some 92,000 clones; under 95% were seen once. The material sequenced was peripheral blood, taken on day 0 of MenACWY control vaccination. Receptors were obtained from an adult in good health. Each CDR3 is given with its conserved first and last residue. A D gene is named only where the DNA matches it firmly. Clone sizes are given selectively: once, few, many, or a class where the clone is expanded.

J: TRBJ2-5; size: few; D: TRBD1; V: TRBV6-2/TRBV6-3; CDR3: CASSYRTGDQETQYF; DNA: TGTGCCAGCAGTTACAGAACAGGGGACCAAGAGACCCAGTACTTC
J: TRBJ1-1; size: .; D: .; V: TRBV14; CDR3: CASSLLVGPNTEAFF; DNA: TGTGCCAGCAGCCTTCTGGTAGGGCCGAACACTGAAGCTTTCTTT
J: TRBJ1-6; size: few; D: .; V: TRBV28; CDR3: CASSQDSYNSPLHF; DNA: TGTGCCAGCAGCCAAGACAGCTATAATTCACCCCTCCACTTT
J: TRBJ1-6; size: .; D: TRBD1; V: TRBV11-1; CDR3: CASSSEDRAAPLHF; DNA: TGTGCCAGCAGCTCAGAAGACAGGGCGGCACCCCTCCACTTT
J: TRBJ2-1; size: .; D: .; V: TRBV6-5; CDR3: CASSNPSGEQFF; DNA: TGTGCCAGCAGTAACCCTTCGGGGGAGCAGTTCTTC
J: TRBJ2-5; size: .; D: TRBD2; V: TRBV28; CDR3: CASSLGLAGAGETQYF; DNA: TGTGCCAGCAGTTTGGGACTAGCGGGAGCTGGCGAGACCCAGTACTTC
J: TRBJ2-2; size: once; D: TRBD2; V: TRBV10-3; CDR3: CAISQGLAGGANTGELFF; DNA: TGTGCCATCAGTCAGGGACTAGCGGGAGGCGCGAACACCGGGGAGCTGTTTTTT
J: TRBJ2-7; size: .; D: .; V: TRBV5-1; CDR3: CASSLVLGRGPSYEQYF; DNA: TGCGCCAGCAGCTTGGTGCTGGGGCGGGGTCCTTCCTACGAGCAGTACTTC
J: TRBJ1-3; size: .; D: .; V: TRBV7-8; CDR3: CASSLAQSSGNTIYF; DNA: TGTGCCAGCAGCTTAGCACAGAGCTCTGGAAACACCATATATTTT
J: TRBJ1-1; size: .; D: .; V: TRBV5-4; CDR3: CASSSPQGRNTEAFF; DNA: TGTGCCAGCAGCTCACCGCAAGGGAGGAACACTGAAGCTTTCTTT
J: TRBJ1-5; size: .; D: .; V: TRBV19; CDR3: CASSIAGHTSAQHF; DNA: TGTGCCAGTAGTATTGCGGGCCATACATCAGCCCAGCATTTT
J: TRBJ1-4; size: .; D: .; V: TRBV25-1; CDR3: CASSDGRGAGEKLFF; DNA: TGTGCCAGCAGTGATGGCAGGGGCGCGGGCGAAAAACTGTTTTTT
J: TRBJ2-7; size: .; D: .; V: TRBV21-1; CDR3: CASSSRRRPYEQYF; DNA: TGTGCCAGCAGCTCCCGCCGGCGCCCCTACGAGCAGTACTTC
J: TRBJ1-2; size: .; D: .; V: TRBV18; CDR3: CASSPVGGSGYTF; DNA: TGTGCCAGCTCACCGGTCGGGGGATCTGGCTACACCTTC
J: TRBJ2-2; size: .; D: TRBD2; V: TRBV27; CDR3: CASSLASGSAGELFF; DNA: TGTGCCAGCAGTTTAGCGAGCGGGAGCGCCGGGGAGCTGTTTTTT
J: TRBJ1-4; size: few; D: TRBD1; V: TRBV4-3; CDR3: CASSPTGEGEKLFF; DNA: TGCGCCAGCAGCCCGACAGGGGAGGGAGAAAAACTGTTTTTT
J: TRBJ1-1; size: .; D: TRBD1; V: TRBV18; CDR3: CASSPPGQANTEAFF; DNA: TGTGCCAGCTCACCCCCCGGACAGGCGAACACTGAAGCTTTCTTT
J: TRBJ2-7; size: .; D: .; V: TRBV27; CDR3: CASSSPQGLSSYEQYF; DNA: TGTGCCAGCAGTTCACCACAGGGATTAAGCTCCTACGAGCAGTACTTC
J: TRBJ2-2; size: .; D: .; V: TRBV6-2/TRBV6-3; CDR3: CASSYDPLGDGGELFF; DNA: TGTGCCAGCAGTTACGACCCTCTAGGGGATGGCGGGGAGCTGTTTTTT
J: TRBJ2-3; size: .; D: TRBD2; V: TRBV7-2; CDR3: CASSFRTSGPWDTQYF; DNA: TGTGCCAGCAGCTTTAGGACTAGCGGACCGTGGGATACGCAGTATTTT
J: TRBJ2-1; size: .; D: TRBD2; V: TRBV28; CDR3: CASSTTGGGVSYNEQFF; DNA: TGTGCCAGCAGTACTACGGGTGGGGGGGTCTCCTACAATGAGCAGTTCTTC
J: TRBJ1-4; size: .; D: TRBD1; V: TRBV7-9; CDR3: CASSSGQGNEKLFF; DNA: TGTGCCAGCAGCTCGGGACAGGGAAATGAAAAACTGTTTTTT
J: TRBJ2-2; size: .; D: TRBD2; V: TRBV10-2; CDR3: CASNGLAGVPGELFF; DNA: TGCGCCAGCAACGGACTAGCGGGAGTCCCCGGGGAGCTGTTTTTT
J: TRBJ1-6; size: .; D: .; V: TRBV5-1; CDR3: CASSLMPGDTNSPLHF; DNA: TGCGCCAGCAGCTTGATGCCAGGAGATACTAATTCACCCCTCCACTTT
J: TRBJ2-2; size: .; D: .; V: TRBV12-3/TRBV12-4; CDR3: CASSLGATGELFF; DNA: TGTGCCAGCAGTTTAGGGGCGACCGGGGAGCTGTTTTTT
J: TRBJ2-4; size: .; D: .; V: TRBV19; CDR3: CASSPRATKNIQYF; DNA: TGTGCCAGTAGTCCCAGGGCAACCAAAAACATTCAGTACTTC
J: TRBJ1-4; size: .; D: .; V: TRBV19; CDR3: CASSTGGGTTNEKLFF; DNA: TGTGCCAGTAGTACCGGAGGAGGGACCACTAATGAAAAACTGTTTTTT
J: TRBJ2-5; size: .; D: .; V: TRBV6-5; CDR3: CASSLFPRDAGTQYF; DNA: TGTGCCAGCAGTCTGTTCCCCCGGGACGCTGGGACCCAGTACTTC
J: TRBJ1-1; size: few; D: TRBD1; V: TRBV27; CDR3: CASSSRGGNTEAFF; DNA: TGTGCCAGCAGTTCCAGGGGGGGAAACACTGAAGCTTTCTTT
J: TRBJ2-3; size: .; D: .; V: TRBV7-8; CDR3: CASSPDRRSTDTQYF; DNA: TGTGCCAGCAGCCCTGACAGGCGAAGCACAGATACGCAGTATTTT
J: TRBJ1-5; size: .; D: .; V: TRBV5-1; CDR3: CASSLGALGSNQPQHF; DNA: TGCGCCAGCAGCTTGGGGGCTCTAGGAAGCAATCAGCCCCAGCATTTT
J: TRBJ2-5; size: .; D: .; V: TRBV4-3; CDR3: CASSQDLQRPEETQYF; DNA: TGCGCCAGCAGCCAAGATCTACAGCGTCCTGAAGAGACCCAGTACTTC
J: TRBJ1-1; size: .; D: TRBD1; V: TRBV2; CDR3: CASSLQGARDTEAFF; DNA: TGTGCCAGCAGCTTGCAGGGGGCGCGCGACACTGAAGCTTTCTTT
J: TRBJ2-1; size: once; D: TRBD1; V: TRBV11-3; CDR3: CASSLGAGGTYNEQFF; DNA: TGTGCCAGCAGCTTAGGTGCAGGGGGTACCTACAATGAGCAGTTCTTC
J: TRBJ2-5; size: .; D: TRBD1; V: TRBV6-8; CDR3: CASSYDRGLETQYF; DNA: TGTGCCAGCAGTTACGACAGGGGGCTAGAGACCCAGTACTTC
J: TRBJ1-2; size: .; D: .; V: TRBV29-1; CDR3: CSGQSTNYGYTF; DNA: TGCAGCGGGCAATCGACTAACTATGGCTACACCTTC
J: TRBJ2-5; size: .; D: .; V: TRBV6-6; CDR3: CASSQLGGKETQYF; DNA: TGTGCCAGCAGCCAATTAGGTGGGAAAGAGACCCAGTACTTC
J: TRBJ2-1; size: .; D: .; V: TRBV28; CDR3: CASTYPKGGNYNEQFF; DNA: TGTGCCAGCACCTACCCCAAGGGAGGAAACTACAATGAGCAGTTCTTC
J: TRBJ1-2; size: .; D: .; V: TRBV19; CDR3: CAAARGNYGYTF; DNA: TGTGCCGCCGCTCGGGGGAACTATGGCTACACCTTC
J: TRBJ2-1; size: .; D: TRBD2; V: TRBV27; CDR3: CASSLRGGIQASEQFF; DNA: TGTGCCAGCAGCCTGCGGGGGGGGATTCAGGCTAGTGAGCAGTTCTTC
J: TRBJ1-2; size: once; D: .; V: TRBV11-1; CDR3: CASSLGDTGRSYGYTF; DNA: TGTGCCAGCAGCCTCGGGGACACGGGGCGAAGCTATGGCTACACCTTC
J: TRBJ1-5; size: .; D: TRBD1; V: TRBV29-1; CDR3: CSVVVHRGTNQPQHF; DNA: TGCAGCGTTGTCGTCCACAGGGGGACGAATCAGCCCCAGCATTTT
J: TRBJ1-2; size: .; D: TRBD1; V: TRBV4-3; CDR3: CASSLDRGSDYGYTF; DNA: TGCGCCAGCAGCCTGGACAGGGGTTCAGACTATGGCTACACCTTC
J: TRBJ1-6; size: once; D: .; V: TRBV19; CDR3: CASSTGPTGNSPLHF; DNA: TGTGCCAGCAGTACTGGACCCACCGGGAATTCACCCCTCCACTTT
J: TRBJ2-6; size: .; D: .; V: TRBV9; CDR3: CASSAQTGANVLTF; DNA: TGTGCCAGCAGCGCCCAGACTGGGGCCAACGTCCTGACTTTC
J: TRBJ2-7; size: .; D: .; V: TRBV4-3; CDR3: CASSQTPDSLYEQYF; DNA: TGCGCCAGCAGCCAAACCCCGGACAGTCTCTACGAGCAGTACTTC
J: TRBJ1-1; size: .; D: .; V: TRBV27; CDR3: CASSYKDRLNTEAFF; DNA: TGTGCCAGCAGTTATAAGGACAGACTGAACACTGAAGCTTTCTTT
J: TRBJ1-2; size: .; D: .; V: TRBV27; CDR3: CASSPLVRRGRNYGYTF; DNA: TGTGCCAGCAGTCCCCTCGTGAGAAGAGGGAGGAACTATGGCTACACCTTC
J: TRBJ1-5; size: .; D: .; V: TRBV28; CDR3: CASSSPTGYQPQHF; DNA: TGTGCCAGCAGTTCTCCTACAGGGTATCAGCCCCAGCATTTT
J: TRBJ2-7; size: .; D: .; V: TRBV11-2; CDR3: CASSLGAGAHYEQYF; DNA: TGTGCCAGCAGCTTAGGGGCGGGGGCCCACTACGAGCAGTACTTC
J: TRBJ2-5; size: .; D: TRBD1; V: TRBV5-1; CDR3: CASSPSGTGGETQYF; DNA: TGCGCCAGCAGCCCCTCCGGGACAGGAGGAGAGACCCAGTACTTC
J: TRBJ1-3; size: once; D: .; V: TRBV14; CDR3: CASSRDLGNTIYF; DNA: TGTGCCAGCAGCCGGGACCTTGGAAACACCATATATTTT
J: TRBJ1-1; size: once; D: .; V: TRBV7-2; CDR3: CASGTQENTEAFF; DNA: TGTGCCAGCGGTACGCAGGAGAACACTGAAGCTTTCTTT
J: TRBJ1-1; size: once; D: .; V: TRBV7-3; CDR3: CASSPSPGTTEAFF; DNA: TGTGCCAGCAGCCCCTCTCCCGGTACAACTGAAGCTTTCTTT